What follows are 7 T cell receptor beta chains derived from one specimen sequenced in a study of blood T cells in healthy people across ages. A second PCR, run for roughly 7 to 12 cycles, used a sample-barcoded 5' primer plus a J-beta primer mix. TCRdb reprocessed the 5' RACE reads with MiXCR, giving one entry per CDR3 protein. The sample contains about 1.6 million distinct CDR3 sequences, roughly a third of which appear only once. The specimen was blood. Receptor source: a woman aged 25-40 years in good health.

This clonotype was seen only a few times. This rearrangement joins TRBV20-1 to TRBJ2-3, with 10 bases identical to TRBD1. V was clipped by 8 bases and J by 3 bases; unmatched bases: 5. Germline V gene sequence: CDR1 DFQATT, CDR2 SNEGSKA (reference sequence). The CDR3 consists of 13 residues. CDR3 coding DNA: TGCAGTCCGGGGGACAGGGGAACAGATACGCAGTATTTT. This sequence encodes CSPGDRGTDTQYF.

The sample holds one count of this clonotype. Possible read error: a much larger clone is one base away. The CDR3 nucleotides are TGTGCCAGCAGCTCAGCTAGCGGGGGACCCTACGAGCAGTACTTC. Protein sequence: CASSSASGGPYEQYF. V is TRBV7-2 and J is TRBJ2-5, with 10 bases identical to TRBD2. Near its end, the DNA agrees better with TRBJ2-7, so the J call may be wrong. CDR3 length: 15 amino acids. Per germline, CDR1 SGHTA and CDR2 FQGNSA.

The chain combines TRBV6-8 with TRBJ2-7, with D uncertain. The CDR3 extends over 12 amino acids. The germline CDR1 and CDR2 sequences are MNHGY and SAAAGT. V was shortened by 6 bases and J by 7 bases, with 13 bases between the two germline ends. Here the CDR3 reads CASRVMGSEQYF. The DNA for the CDR3 is TGTGCCAGCAGAGTAATGGGGTCTGAGCAGTACTTC.

The chain links TRBV6-6 to TRBJ2-5; 9 bases agree with TRBD1. The V gene's germline CDR1 is MNHNY and CDR2 SVGAGI (reference sequence). V lost 5 bases to trimming and J lost 11 bases; unmatched junction nucleotides: 12. The CDR3 consists of 14 residues. This chain's CDR3 is CASSSRDRVNEQYF. CDR3 coding DNA: TGTGCCAGCAGTAGCCGGGACAGGGTTAATGAGCAGTACTTC.

In its sample, this clonotype was seen a few times. J is TRBJ1-2 and V is TRBV28; no clear D. CDR1 and CDR2 from the germline V gene are MDHEN and SYDVKM. The V end lost 4 bases, the J end lost 0 bases, and 9 bases lay between the germline ends. The CDR3 sequence is 14 residues long. CDR3 in DNA: TGTGCCAGCAGTTCCATAGGTACTAACTATGGCTACACCTTC. The encoded protein is CASSSIGTNYGYTF.

Comment on this clonotype: Compared with germline, one end of the junction differs, possibly owing to a read error. V is TRBV28 and J is TRBJ2-3, with a possible D match to TRBD2 (6 bases). Germline values: CDR1 MDHEN, CDR2 SYDVKM. The CDR3 is 21 amino acids. The CDR3 DNA follows: TGTGCCTGCAGTTTTGAGGCGGGGAGTGTCACCGGGCCGTCTAGCACAGATACGCAGTATTTT. This sequence encodes CACSFEAGSVTGPSSTDTQYF.

This chain connects TRBV25-1 to TRBJ2-7, with D perhaps matching TRBD1 (6 bases). V gave up 6 bases and J gave up 3 bases, with 18 bases separating them. The germline CDR1 and CDR2 sequences are MGHDK and SYGVNS. This CDR3 has 15 amino acids. The CDR3: CASRDTTGLSYEQYF. DNA of the CDR3: TGTGCCAGCAGGGATACGACAGGACTCAGCTACGAGCAGTACTTC.